This TCR beta chain emerged from a study of OX40 agonist ivuxolimab in advanced cancers. Regarding the study in general: Ivuxolimab was an agonistic, fully human IgG2 monoclonal antibody directed against OX40 (CD134), a costimulatory receptor. Intravenous ivuxolimab was administered to patients every 2 weeks at six dose levels: 0.01, 0.1, 0.3, 1.5, 3 and 10 mg/kg. Of the approximately 53 patients in dose escalation, around 19 had hepatocellular carcinoma, some 15 had melanoma, 9 had renal cell carcinoma and 9 had head and neck cancer. A male proportion of around 81% and a mean age of about 60 years, ranging from about 20 to 85, were recorded for the dose-escalation cohort. Patients were allowed to have had prior anti-PD-1, anti-PD-L1 or anti-CTLA-4 therapy, and approximately 43% of the dose-escalation patients had previously received checkpoint inhibitors. Three dose-escalation patients achieved partial responses, one with hepatocellular carcinoma and two with cutaneous melanoma. Peripheral TCRbeta sequencing was intended to test whether TCR sequence diversity was altered and clonal T-cell expansion was caused by ivuxolimab. The paper reports the monotherapy dose-escalation portion (N of about 47 patients) of the phase I ivuxolimab trial.

What the work shows at the level of the full study, not this receptor alone: Partial responders in the 0.1-3.0 mg/kg groups had among the lowest normalized peripheral clonal expansion, especially among CD8+ T cells. Clonal expansion of both CD4+ and CD8+ blood T cells was observed from baseline to week 6 at doses 0.1 to 3.0 mg/kg. Low levels of normalized T-cell clonal expansion were also seen in some nonresponding patients. Which antigens the clonally expanded peripheral T cells were specific for was not determined. On average, CD8+ T cells showed more expanded clones than CD4+ T cells after ivuxolimab.

The trial excluded patients who had a history of autoimmune disease or were on systemic immunosuppression. Peripheral blood for TCR sequencing was drawn from every dose cohort at baseline, at cycle 4 day 1 and at cycle 7 day 1. The samples were taken from a phase I, first-in-human, multicenter, open-label dose-escalation trial of ivuxolimab. Adults with locally advanced or metastatic head and neck squamous cell, hepatocellular, melanoma or renal cell carcinoma were enrolled in the trial. Before TCR sequencing, CD4+ T cells and CD8+ T cells from peripheral blood were sorted into separate populations. Concerning this clone itself: Its antigen specificity is not known. Per-nucleotide qualities are absent, and no much larger clonotype sits a single base away.

Genomic DNA was isolated from the sorted cells so that the TCRbeta CDR3 region could be sequenced. TCRbeta CDR3 regions were sequenced using the immunoSEQ Assay. Not all clones reach the TCRdb copy of this immuneACCESS table, which keeps in-frame sequences only. Checked studies attribute under half of the gap to unresolved V genes and leave the rest unexplained. This sample lists more than 75,000 clones; approximately 84% were detected once. Under 7% of the sample is taken by the ten largest. The germline V gene specifies MNHNS as CDR1 and SASEGT as CDR2. Relative to germline, V is 1 base shorter and J is 3 bases shorter, with 15 bases between their ends. The CDR3 goes from the cysteine to the phenylalanine over 16 residues. The only DNA kept is the CDR3, 48 bases in frame from the first base.

The V and J genes are TRBV6-1 and TRBJ1-2; the D region possibly corresponds to TRBD1 (6 bases align). The source was CD4+ or CD8+ T cells sorted from blood, collected in a trial of the OX40 agonist ivuxolimab. The receptor comes from an adult with an advanced solid tumor such as melanoma, head and neck, liver or kidney cancer. The CDR3 sequence is CASSEVPEQGYYGYTF. In nucleotides, the sequence is TGTGCCAGCAGTGAAGTCCCCGAACAGGGATACTATGGCTACACCTTC.